The subject of this entry is one T cell receptor beta chain. Germline CDR1 LGHDT, CDR2 YNNKEL (reference sequence). Trimming at V came to 3 bases and at J to 8 bases, leaving 8 bases not matched to a gene. This CDR3 comprises 15 residues. These data come from a study of blood T cell repertoires in COVID-19. On the study more broadly: Italy, Spain and the United States were the sources of the convalescent and acute COVID-19 samples. From T cells, B-cell-depleted T cells, or PBMCs came the material, which was cDNA or gDNA.

Methods used by the authors: Quantification of nucleated cells was approximated via reference gene primer amplification. TCRdb's copy holds only in-frame clones and misses some; the assay was immunoSEQ multiplex PCR. D and trimming come from the DNA, and the V and J calls and clone size come from that table. The sample contains about 210,000 clones, around 88% of which appear only once. The chain uses TRBV3-1 (or the pseudogene TRBV3-2) and TRBJ1-4; TRBD1 matches at 8 bases. Sequencing was performed on peripheral blood. The clonotype was recovered from a man aged 45 to 65 with active or convalescent COVID-19. CDR3 region: CASSHRGQGGEKLFF. CDR3 DNA: TGTGCCAGCAGCCACCGTGGACAGGGCGGCGAAAAACTGTTTTTT.